A single sample is the source of the 5 T cell receptor beta chains below, sequenced in a study of blood T cells in healthy people across ages. Using a J-beta primer mix together with a sample-barcoded 5' primer, a second PCR was run for about 6 to 12 cycles. TCRdb fed the 5' RACE reads into MiXCR, producing one record per CDR3 protein. Here the sample spans 1.5 million to 2 million distinct CDR3 sequences, over 25% being singletons. Specimen: blood. These receptors came from a woman between 25 and 40 years old in good health.

This clonotype has a handful of counts. The chain combines TRBV29-1 with TRBJ2-3; 8 bases map to TRBD2. The CDR3 runs to 15 residues. The V and J ends lost 4 bases and 2 bases, in that order; junction bases with no gene match: 8. CDR1 SQVTM and CDR2 ANQGSEA come from the germline V gene. CDR3 in DNA: TGCAGCGTTGTCGGTAGCGGGATTACCACAGATACGCAGTATTTT. The encoded protein is CSVVGSGITTDTQYF.

This clonotype turned up a few times. The chain has TRBV20-1 and TRBJ2-7, with TRBD2 identical over 13 bases. V lost 0 bases to trimming and J lost 6 bases; unmatched junction nucleotides: 5. This CDR3 contains 15 residues. Germline V gene data show CDR1 as DFQATT and CDR2 as SNEGSKA (reference sequence). The DNA for the CDR3 is TGCAGTGCTAGAGATGTGAGACTAGCGGGAGGCGAGCAGTACTTC. Translation: CSARDVRLAGGEQYF.

This clonotype showed up just a few times. The chain recombines TRBV6-5 with TRBJ1-4; D unresolved. V lost 6 bases and J 5 bases, leaving 13 bases between the germline ends. CDR3 length equals 14 residues. The germline CDR1 and CDR2 sequences are MNHEY and SVGAGI. CDR3 bases: TGTGCCAGCAGGATGGACGGAAGAAATGAAAAACTGTTTTTT. Residues: CASRMDGRNEKLFF.

Comment on this clonotype: Being one base from a much bigger clone, this may be a read error. The chain joins TRBV7-3 to TRBJ2-7; D perhaps matches TRBD2 (5 bases). This CDR3 is 18 amino acids long. Germline V gene lookup returns CDR1 SGHTA and CDR2 FQGTGA. The germline V and J ends were trimmed by 1 base and 7 bases, with 26 bases remaining between them. In DNA form, the CDR3 reads TGTGCCAGCAGCTTAAAGGGCGGGCAGACTGGGCTTTACAATGAGCAGTACTTC. Its protein product is CASSLKGGQTGLYNEQYF.

J is TRBJ2-5 and V is TRBV5-1; D gene uncertain. Germline assignment: CDR1 SGHRS and CDR2 YFSETQ. The CDR3 runs 15 residues. Trimming removed 0 bases from V and 4 bases from J, with 13 bases in between. The CDR3 spells CASSLEVTRTETQYF. As DNA, the CDR3 is TGCGCCAGCAGCTTGGAAGTGACCCGGACAGAGACCCAGTACTTC.